Listed below are T cell receptor beta chains from one sample, sequenced in a study of T-cell reconstitution after alpha-beta-depleted transplantation in children. TCRdb reanalysed the PCR reads using MiXCR and keeps one entry per CDR3 protein. The sample carries 450,000 to 600,000 distinct CDR3 sequences, 10% to 15% recorded once. Here the sequenced sample was PBMCs, mostly from graft donor cells, taken 360 days after TCRalphabeta/CD19-depleted stem cell transplant. These receptors were collected from a male patient between 5 and 17 years old who had a stem cell transplant for acute myeloid leukemia, so the T cells may come from the graft donor. CDR3s include the opening cysteine and the closing phenylalanine or tryptophan. D genes are given only for firm matches. Some rows have no size entry. The others give once, few or many, or a class for an expanded clone.

clone size	J gene	D gene	V gene	CDR3 protein	CDR3 DNA
few	TRBJ1-2	TRBD1	TRBV7-6	CASRFSPGQGRGGYTF	TGTGCCAGCAGATTCTCCCCGGGACAGGGAAGGGGTGGCTACACCTTC
few	TRBJ2-3	.	TRBV29-1	CSVVNQGIDTQYF	TGCAGCGTTGTGAACCAAGGGATAGATACGCAGTATTTT
once	TRBJ2-2	TRBD2	TRBV11-1	CASSFQKRGGTGELFF	TGTGCCAGCAGCTTTCAGAAGCGGGGCGGCACCGGGGAGCTGTTTTTT
.	TRBJ2-7	.	TRBV12-3/TRBV12-4	CASSGGITYEQYF	TGTGCCAGCAGTGGAGGGATCACCTACGAGCAGTACTTC
.	TRBJ2-7	TRBD1	TRBV5-1	CASSPSRTGTGEQYF	TGCGCCAGCAGCCCTTCGAGGACAGGGACGGGCGAGCAGTACTTC
.	TRBJ2-2	TRBD1	TRBV11-1	CASSLTGTGGTGELFF	TGTGCCAGCAGCTTGACCGGGACAGGGGGGACCGGGGAGCTGTTTTTT
.	TRBJ2-1	TRBD2	TRBV20-1	CSARGPLLAGLYNEQFF	TGCAGTGCTAGAGGCCCTTTACTAGCGGGCCTTTACAATGAGCAGTTCTTC
.	TRBJ2-3	TRBD2	TRBV5-6	CASSSPGLAGGGTDTQYF	TGTGCCAGCAGCTCTCCGGGACTAGCGGGAGGCGGCACAGATACGCAGTATTTT
.	TRBJ1-5	.	TRBV7-2	CASSLSVGIGQPQHF	TGTGCCAGCAGCTTATCAGTAGGGATAGGTCAGCCCCAGCATTTT
few	TRBJ1-1	.	TRBV10-3	CAITGREGTEAFF	TGTGCCATCACTGGCCGGGAGGGCACTGAAGCTTTCTTT